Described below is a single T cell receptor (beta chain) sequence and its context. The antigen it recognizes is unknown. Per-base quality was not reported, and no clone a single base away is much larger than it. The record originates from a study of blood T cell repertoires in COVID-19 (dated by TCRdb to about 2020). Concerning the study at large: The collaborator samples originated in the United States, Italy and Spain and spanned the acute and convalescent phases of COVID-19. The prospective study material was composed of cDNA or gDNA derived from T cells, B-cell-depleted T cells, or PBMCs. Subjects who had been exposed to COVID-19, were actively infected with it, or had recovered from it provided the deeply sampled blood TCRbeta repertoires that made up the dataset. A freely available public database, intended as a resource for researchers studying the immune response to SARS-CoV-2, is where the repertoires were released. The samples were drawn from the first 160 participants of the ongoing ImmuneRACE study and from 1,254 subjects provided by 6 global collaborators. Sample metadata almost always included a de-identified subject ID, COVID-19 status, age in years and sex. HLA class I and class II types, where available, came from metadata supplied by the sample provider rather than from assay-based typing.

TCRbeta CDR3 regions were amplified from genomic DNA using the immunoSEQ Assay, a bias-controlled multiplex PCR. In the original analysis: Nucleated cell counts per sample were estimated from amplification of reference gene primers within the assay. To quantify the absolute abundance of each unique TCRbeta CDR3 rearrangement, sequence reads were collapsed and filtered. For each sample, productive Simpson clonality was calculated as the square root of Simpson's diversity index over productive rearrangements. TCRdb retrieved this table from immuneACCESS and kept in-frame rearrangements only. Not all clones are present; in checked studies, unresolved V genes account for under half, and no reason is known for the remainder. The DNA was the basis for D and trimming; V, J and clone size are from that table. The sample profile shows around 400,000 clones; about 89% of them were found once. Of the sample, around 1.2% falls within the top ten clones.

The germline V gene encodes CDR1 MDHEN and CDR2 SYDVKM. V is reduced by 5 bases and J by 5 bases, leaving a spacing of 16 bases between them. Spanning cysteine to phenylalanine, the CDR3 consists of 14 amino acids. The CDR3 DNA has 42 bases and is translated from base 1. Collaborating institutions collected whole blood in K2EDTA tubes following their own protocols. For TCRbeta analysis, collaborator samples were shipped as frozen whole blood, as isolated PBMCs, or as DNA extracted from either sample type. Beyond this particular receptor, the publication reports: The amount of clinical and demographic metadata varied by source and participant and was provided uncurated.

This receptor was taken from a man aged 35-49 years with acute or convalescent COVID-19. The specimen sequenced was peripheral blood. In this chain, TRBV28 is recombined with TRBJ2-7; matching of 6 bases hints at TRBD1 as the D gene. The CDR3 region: CASSVPGQSHEQYF. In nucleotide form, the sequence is TGTGCCAGCAGTGTGCCCGGACAGTCCCACGAGCAGTACTTC.